This TCR beta chain was sequenced during a study of CD8+CD57+ T cells in acquired aplastic anemia. Study-wide points: In common between the patients and the controls were around 29 CD8+ CDR3 sequences.

This clonotype has a count of ten or more. Its antigen is not identified. Template material for TCR beta VDJ and CDR3 profiling consisted of genomic DNA. One entry per CDR3 protein, called by TCRdb with MiXCR from the reads. The table records some 190,000 distinct CDR3 sequences, approximately 45% of them present only once. This CDR3 is 12 amino acids long. Looked up from germline, CDR1 is ENHRY and CDR2 is SYGVKD. V lost 0 bases and J lost 7, with 7 bases in between. The TCR originated in a human donor in good health. The specimen was sorted CD4+, CD8+, or CD8+CD57+ T cells (not recorded which) from PBMCs. V is TRBV10-3 and J is TRBJ2-7; D may be TRBD2 (6 bases). CDR3 loop: CAISESLAEQYF. The CDR3 DNA reads TGTGCCATCAGTGAGTCCCTAGCGGAGCAGTACTTC.